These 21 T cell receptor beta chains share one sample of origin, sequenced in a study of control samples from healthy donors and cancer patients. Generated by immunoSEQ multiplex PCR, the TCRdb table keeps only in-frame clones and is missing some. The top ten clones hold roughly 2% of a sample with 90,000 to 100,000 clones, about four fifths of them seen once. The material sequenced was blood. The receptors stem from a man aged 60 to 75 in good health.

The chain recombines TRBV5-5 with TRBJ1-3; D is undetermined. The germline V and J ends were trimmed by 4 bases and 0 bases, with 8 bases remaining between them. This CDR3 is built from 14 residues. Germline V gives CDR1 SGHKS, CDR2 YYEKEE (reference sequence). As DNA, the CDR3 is TGTGCCAGCAGCCCGGGGTCCTCTGGAAACACCATATATTTT. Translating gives CASSPGSSGNTIYF.

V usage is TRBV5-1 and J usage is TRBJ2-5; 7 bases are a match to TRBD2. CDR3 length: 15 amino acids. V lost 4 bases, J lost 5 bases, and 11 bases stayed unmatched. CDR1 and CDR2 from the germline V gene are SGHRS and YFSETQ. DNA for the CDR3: TGCGCCAGCAGCCCGGGGGACTACTCGCAGGAGACCCAGTACTTC. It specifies CASSPGDYSQETQYF. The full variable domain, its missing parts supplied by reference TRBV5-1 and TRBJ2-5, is KAGVTQTPRYLIKTRGQQVTLSCSPISGHRSVSWYQQTPGQGLQFLFEYFSETQRNKGNFPGRFSGRQFSNSRSEMNVSTLELGDSALYLCASSPGDYSQETQYFGPGTRLLVL.

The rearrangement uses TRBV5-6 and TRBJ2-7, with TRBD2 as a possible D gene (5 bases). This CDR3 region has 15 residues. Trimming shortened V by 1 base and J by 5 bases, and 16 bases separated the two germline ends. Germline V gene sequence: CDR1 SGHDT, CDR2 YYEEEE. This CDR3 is CASSLISGGTDEQYF. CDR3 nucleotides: TGTGCCAGCAGCTTGATCTCCGGAGGAACCGACGAGCAGTACTTC.

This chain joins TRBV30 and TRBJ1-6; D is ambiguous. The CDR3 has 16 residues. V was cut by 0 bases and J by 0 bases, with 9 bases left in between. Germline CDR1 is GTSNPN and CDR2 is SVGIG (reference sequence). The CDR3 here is CAWSVGSGSYNSPLHF. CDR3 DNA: TGTGCCTGGAGTGTCGGGTCGGGCTCCTATAATTCACCCCTCCACTTT.

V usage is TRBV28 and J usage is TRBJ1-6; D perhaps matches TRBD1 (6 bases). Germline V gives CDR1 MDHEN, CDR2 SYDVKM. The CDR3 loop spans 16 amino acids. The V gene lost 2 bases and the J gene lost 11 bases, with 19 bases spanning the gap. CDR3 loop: CASSLGWGKGGTPLHF. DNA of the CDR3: TGTGCCAGCAGTTTAGGGTGGGGAAAAGGGGGGACACCCCTCCACTTT.

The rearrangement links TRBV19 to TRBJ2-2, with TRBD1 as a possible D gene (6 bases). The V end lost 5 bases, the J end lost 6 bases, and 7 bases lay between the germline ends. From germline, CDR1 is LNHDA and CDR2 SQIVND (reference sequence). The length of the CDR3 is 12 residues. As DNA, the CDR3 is TGTGCCAGTAGTTCAGGGGCCGGGGAGCTGTTTTTT. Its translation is CASSSGAGELFF.

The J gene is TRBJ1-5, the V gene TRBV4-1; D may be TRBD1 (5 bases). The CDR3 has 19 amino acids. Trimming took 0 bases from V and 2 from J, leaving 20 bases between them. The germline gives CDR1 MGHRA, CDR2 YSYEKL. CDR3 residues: CASSQEGPGGRTRNQPQHF. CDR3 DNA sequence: TGCGCCAGCAGCCAAGAGGGTCCGGGGGGGAGGACTCGCAATCAGCCCCAGCATTTT.

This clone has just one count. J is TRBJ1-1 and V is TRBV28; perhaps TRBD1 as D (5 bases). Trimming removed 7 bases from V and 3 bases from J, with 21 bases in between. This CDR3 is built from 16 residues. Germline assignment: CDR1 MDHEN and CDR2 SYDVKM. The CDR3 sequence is CASIPSWGSTDTEAFF. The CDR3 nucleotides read TGTGCCAGCATCCCAAGCTGGGGGAGTACGGACACTGAAGCTTTCTTT.

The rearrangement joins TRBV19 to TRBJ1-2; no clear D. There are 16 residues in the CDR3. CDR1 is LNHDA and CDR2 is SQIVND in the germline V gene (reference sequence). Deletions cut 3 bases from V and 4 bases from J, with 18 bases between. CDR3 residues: CASSMEPPGSLYGYTF. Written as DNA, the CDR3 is TGTGCCAGTAGTATGGAACCTCCGGGTTCGCTCTATGGCTACACCTTC. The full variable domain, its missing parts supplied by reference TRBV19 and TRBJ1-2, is DGGITQSPKYLFRKEGQNVTLSCEQNLNHDAMYWYRQDPGQGLRLIYYSQIVNDFQKGDIAEGYSVSREKKESFPLTVTSAQKNPTAFYLCASSMEPPGSLYGYTFGSGTRLTVV.

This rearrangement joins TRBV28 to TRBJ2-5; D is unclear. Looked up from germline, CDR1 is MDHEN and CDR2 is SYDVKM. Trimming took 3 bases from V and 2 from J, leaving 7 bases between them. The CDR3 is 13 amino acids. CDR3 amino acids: CASSFDSQETQYF. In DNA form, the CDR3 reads TGTGCCAGCAGTTTCGATTCACAAGAGACCCAGTACTTC. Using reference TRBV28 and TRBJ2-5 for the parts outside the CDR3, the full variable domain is DVKVTQSSRYLVKRTGEKVFLECVQDMDHENMFWYRQDPGLGLRLIYFSYDVKMKEKGDIPEGYSVSREKKERFSLILESASTNQTSMYLCASSFDSQETQYFGPGTRLLVL.

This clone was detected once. CDR3 sequence (DNA): TGCGCCAGCAGCTTGGGGCAGGGGACGGCTAACTATGGCTACACCTTC. It is translated as CASSLGQGTANYGYTF. This chain joins TRBV5-1 and TRBJ1-2; D may be TRBD1 (6 bases). The CDR3 runs to 16 residues. V was shortened by 0 bases and J by 0 bases, with 12 bases between the two germline ends. The germline CDR1 and CDR2 sequences are SGHRS and YFSETQ. The full variable domain, with the rest looked up from reference TRBV5-1 and TRBJ1-2, is KAGVTQTPRYLIKTRGQQVTLSCSPISGHRSVSWYQQTPGQGLQFLFEYFSETQRNKGNFPGRFSGRQFSNSRSEMNVSTLELGDSALYLCASSLGQGTANYGYTFGSGTRLTVV.

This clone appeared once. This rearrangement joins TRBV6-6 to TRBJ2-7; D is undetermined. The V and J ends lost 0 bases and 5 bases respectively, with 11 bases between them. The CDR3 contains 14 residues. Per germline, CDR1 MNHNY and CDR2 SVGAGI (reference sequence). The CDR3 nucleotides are TGTGCCAGCAGTTACTCCCGCCAGACCAACGAGCAGTACTTC. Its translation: CASSYSRQTNEQYF.

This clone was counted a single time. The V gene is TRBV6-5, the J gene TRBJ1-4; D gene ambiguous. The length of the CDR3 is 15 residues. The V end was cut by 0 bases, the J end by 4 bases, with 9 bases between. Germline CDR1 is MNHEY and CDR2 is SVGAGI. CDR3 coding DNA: TGTGCCAGCAGTTACTCGGGAGACTATAATGAAAAACTGTTTTTT. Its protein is CASSYSGDYNEKLFF.

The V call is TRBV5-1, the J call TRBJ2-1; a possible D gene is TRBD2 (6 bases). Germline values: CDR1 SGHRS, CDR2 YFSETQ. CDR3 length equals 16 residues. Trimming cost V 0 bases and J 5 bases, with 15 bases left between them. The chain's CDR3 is CASSLETGGVDNEQFF. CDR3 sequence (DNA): TGCGCCAGCAGCTTGGAGACCGGGGGAGTGGACAATGAGCAGTTCTTC.

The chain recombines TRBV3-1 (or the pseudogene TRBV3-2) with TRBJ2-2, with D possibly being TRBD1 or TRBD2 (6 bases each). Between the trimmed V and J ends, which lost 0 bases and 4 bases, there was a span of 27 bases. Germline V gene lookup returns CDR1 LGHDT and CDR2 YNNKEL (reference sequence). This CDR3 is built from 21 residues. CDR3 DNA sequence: TGTGCCAGCAGCCAAGATTACATCCCGGACAGCGGGTGGCGGGGCACCGGGGAGCTGTTTTTT. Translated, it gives CASSQDYIPDSGWRGTGELFF.

The DNA for the CDR3 is TGCGCCAGCACTCCGGGGGGACATAGCACAGATACGCAGTATTTT. Its translation: CASTPGGHSTDTQYF. The chain recombines TRBV5-1 with TRBJ2-3, with D perhaps matching TRBD2 (7 bases). Germline CDR1 reads SGHRS; CDR2 reads YFSETQ. The CDR3 sequence is 15 residues long. V was trimmed by 6 bases and J by 0 bases, leaving 14 bases between them.

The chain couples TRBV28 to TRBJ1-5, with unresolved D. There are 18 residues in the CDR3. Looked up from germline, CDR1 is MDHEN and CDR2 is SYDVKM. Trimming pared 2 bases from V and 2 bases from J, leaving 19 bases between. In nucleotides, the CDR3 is TGTGCCAGCAGTTTACCCCGGGTAGGAGGAGGTCGCAATCAGCCCCAGCATTTT. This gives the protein CASSLPRVGGGRNQPQHF. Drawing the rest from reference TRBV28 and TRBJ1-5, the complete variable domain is DVKVTQSSRYLVKRTGEKVFLECVQDMDHENMFWYRQDPGLGLRLIYFSYDVKMKEKGDIPEGYSVSREKKERFSLILESASTNQTSMYLCASSLPRVGGGRNQPQHFGDGTRLSIL.

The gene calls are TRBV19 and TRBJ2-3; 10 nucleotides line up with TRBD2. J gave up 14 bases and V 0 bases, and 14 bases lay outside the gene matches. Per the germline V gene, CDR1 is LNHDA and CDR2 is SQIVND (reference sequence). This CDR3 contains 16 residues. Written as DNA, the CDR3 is TGTGCCAGTAGTATAGAGGGTAGCGGGAGGCCGTATCTACGGTATTTT. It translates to CASSIEGSGRPYLRYF. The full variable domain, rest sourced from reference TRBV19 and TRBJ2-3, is DGGITQSPKYLFRKEGQNVTLSCEQNLNHDAMYWYRQDPGQGLRLIYYSQIVNDFQKGDIAEGYSVSREKKESFPLTVTSAQKNPTAFYLCASSIEGSGRPYLRYFGPGTRLTVL.

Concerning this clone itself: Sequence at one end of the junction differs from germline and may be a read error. CDR3 residues: CASRLGQKNEKLFF. Here the CDR3 DNA reads TGCGCCAGCAGATTGGGACAGAAAAATGAAAAACTGTTTTTT. The chain links TRBV5-1 to TRBJ1-4, with 7 nucleotides matching TRBD1. Germline values: CDR1 SGHRS, CDR2 YFSETQ. CDR3 size: 14 residues.

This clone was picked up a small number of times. In DNA form, the CDR3 reads TGTGCCAGCAGCCCCCCGTCGGCCCTCTACGAGCAGTACTTC. It encodes CASSPPSALYEQYF. V usage is TRBV5-6 and J usage is TRBJ2-7; D unresolved. In germline, CDR1 is SGHDT, CDR2 YYEEEE. V was shortened by 4 bases and J by 3 bases, with 14 bases between the two germline ends. The CDR3 sequence is 14 residues long.

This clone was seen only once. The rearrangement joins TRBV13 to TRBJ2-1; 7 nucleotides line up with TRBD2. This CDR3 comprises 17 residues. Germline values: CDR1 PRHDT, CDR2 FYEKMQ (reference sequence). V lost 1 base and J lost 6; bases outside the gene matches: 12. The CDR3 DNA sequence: TGTGCCAGCAGCTTAGTCGTAGGACTAGGGACTCCCAATGAGCAGTTCTTC. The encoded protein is CASSLVVGLGTPNEQFF.